The entry below describes one T cell receptor (beta chain). This record belongs to a study of cytomegalovirus exposure and HLA in healthy donors. Sequencing used immunoSEQ multiplex PCR; TCRdb keeps in-frame clones, though not all of them. The repertoire holds 95,000 to 150,000 clones, with roughly 95% as singletons. The receptor comes from a young man in good health and CMV-seronegative. Sequences were obtained from PBMCs.

The CDR3 sequence is CASSLGPRTEVGYTF. CDR3 DNA sequence: TGTGCCAGCAGCTTGGGTCCGCGAACTGAGGTCGGCTACACCTTC. The rearrangement joins TRBV5-6 to TRBJ1-2; D uncertain. Trimming removed 0 bases from V and 8 bases from J, with 17 bases in between. CDR1 and CDR2 from the germline V gene are SGHDT and YYEEEE. This CDR3 is 15 amino acids long.